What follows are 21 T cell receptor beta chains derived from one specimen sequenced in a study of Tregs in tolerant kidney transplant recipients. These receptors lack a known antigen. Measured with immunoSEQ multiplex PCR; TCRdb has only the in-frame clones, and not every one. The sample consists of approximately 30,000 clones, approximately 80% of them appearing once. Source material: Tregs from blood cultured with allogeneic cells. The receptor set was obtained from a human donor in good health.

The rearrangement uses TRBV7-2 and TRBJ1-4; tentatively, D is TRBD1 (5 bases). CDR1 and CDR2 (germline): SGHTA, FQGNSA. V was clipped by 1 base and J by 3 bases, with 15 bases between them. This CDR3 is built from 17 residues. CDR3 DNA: TGTGCCAGCAGCTTAGTTTTACAGGCAGGGTCTAATGAAAAACTGTTTTTT. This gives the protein CASSLVLQAGSNEKLFF.

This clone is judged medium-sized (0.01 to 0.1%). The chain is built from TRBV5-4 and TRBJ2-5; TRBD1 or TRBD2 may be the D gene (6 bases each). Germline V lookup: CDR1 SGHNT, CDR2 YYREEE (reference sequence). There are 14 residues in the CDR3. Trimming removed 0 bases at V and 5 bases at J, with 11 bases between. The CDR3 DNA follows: TGTGCCAGCAGCTTGGGACAGGCGGGGGAGACCCAGTACTTC. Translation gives CASSLGQAGETQYF.

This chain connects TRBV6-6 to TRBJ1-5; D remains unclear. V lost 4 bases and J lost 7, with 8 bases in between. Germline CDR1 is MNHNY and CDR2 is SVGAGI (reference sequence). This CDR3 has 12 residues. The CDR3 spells CASSSAGQPQHF. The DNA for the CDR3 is TGTGCCAGCAGTTCTGCTGGCCAGCCCCAGCATTTT.

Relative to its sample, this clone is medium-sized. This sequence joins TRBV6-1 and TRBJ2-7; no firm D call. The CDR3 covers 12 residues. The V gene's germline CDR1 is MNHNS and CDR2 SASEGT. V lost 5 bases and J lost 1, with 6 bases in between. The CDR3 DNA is TGTGCCAGCAGTACCCAATCCTACGAGCAGTACTTC. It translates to CASSTQSYEQYF.

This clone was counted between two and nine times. The CDR3 region is CASTIDIDNQPQHF. Here the CDR3 DNA reads TGTGCCAGCACTATTGACATAGACAATCAGCCCCAGCATTTT. The chain carries TRBV6-1 and TRBJ1-5; D gene unclear. Trimming removed 7 bases from V and 3 bases from J, with 13 bases in between. Germline lookup yields CDR1 MNHNS and CDR2 SASEGT. The CDR3 is 14 amino acids.

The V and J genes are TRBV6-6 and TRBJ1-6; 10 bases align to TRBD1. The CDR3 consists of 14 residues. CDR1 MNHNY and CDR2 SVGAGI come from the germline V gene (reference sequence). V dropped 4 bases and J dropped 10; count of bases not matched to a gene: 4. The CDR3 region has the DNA TGTGCCAGCAGTTTCCGGGACAGGGGCTCACCCCTCCACTTT. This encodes CASSFRDRGSPLHF.

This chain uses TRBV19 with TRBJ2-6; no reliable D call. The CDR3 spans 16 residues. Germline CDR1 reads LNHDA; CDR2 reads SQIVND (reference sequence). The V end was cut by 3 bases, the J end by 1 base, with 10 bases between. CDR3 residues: CASSIAVLSGANVLTF. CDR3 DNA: TGTGCCAGTAGTATCGCCGTACTGTCTGGGGCCAACGTCCTGACTTTC.

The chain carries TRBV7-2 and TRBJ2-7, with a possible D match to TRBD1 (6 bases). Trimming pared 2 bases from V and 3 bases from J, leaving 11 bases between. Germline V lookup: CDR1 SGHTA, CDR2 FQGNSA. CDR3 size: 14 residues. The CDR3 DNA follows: TGTGCCAGCAGCTTATACGGACAGAGCTACGAGCAGTACTTC. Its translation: CASSLYGQSYEQYF. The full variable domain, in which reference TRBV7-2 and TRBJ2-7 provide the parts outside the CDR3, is GAGVSQSPSNKVTEKGKDVELRCDPISGHTALYWYRQSLGQGLEFLIYFQGNSAPDKSGLPSDRFSAERTGGSVSTLTIQRTQQEDSAVYLCASSLYGQSYEQYFGPGTRLTVT.

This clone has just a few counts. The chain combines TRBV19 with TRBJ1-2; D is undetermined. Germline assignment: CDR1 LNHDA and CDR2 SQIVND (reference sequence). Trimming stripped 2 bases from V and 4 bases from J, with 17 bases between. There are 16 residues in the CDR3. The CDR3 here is CASSITTTWGGYGYTF. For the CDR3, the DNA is TGTGCCAGTAGTATAACTACGACGTGGGGAGGCTATGGCTACACCTTC.

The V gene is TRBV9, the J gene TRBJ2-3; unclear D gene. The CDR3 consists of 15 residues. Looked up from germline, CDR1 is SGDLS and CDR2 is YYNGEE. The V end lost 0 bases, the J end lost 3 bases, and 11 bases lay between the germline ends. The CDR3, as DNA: TGTGCCAGCAGCGTAGGACTGGAGTTAACAGATACGCAGTATTTT. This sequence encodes CASSVGLELTDTQYF.

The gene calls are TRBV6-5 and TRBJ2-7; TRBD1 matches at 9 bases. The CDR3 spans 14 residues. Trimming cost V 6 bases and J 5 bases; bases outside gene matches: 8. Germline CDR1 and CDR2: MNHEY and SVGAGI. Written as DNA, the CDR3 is TGTGCCAGCAGCCACCGGACAGGGGTGGACGAGCAGTACTTC. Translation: CASSHRTGVDEQYF.

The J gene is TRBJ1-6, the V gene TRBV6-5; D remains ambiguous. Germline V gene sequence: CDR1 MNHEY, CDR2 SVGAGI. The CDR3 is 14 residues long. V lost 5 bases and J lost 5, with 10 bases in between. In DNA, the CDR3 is TGTGCCAGCAGTCTCCTCGTGAATAATTCACCCCTCCACTTT. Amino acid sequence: CASSLLVNNSPLHF.

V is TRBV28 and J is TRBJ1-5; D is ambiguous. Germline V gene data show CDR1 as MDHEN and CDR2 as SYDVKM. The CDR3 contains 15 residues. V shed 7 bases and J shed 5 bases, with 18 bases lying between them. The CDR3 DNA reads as TGTGCCAGCACCTCCCCCGCGGGTTTCGATCAGCCCCAGCATTTT. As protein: CASTSPAGFDQPQHF.

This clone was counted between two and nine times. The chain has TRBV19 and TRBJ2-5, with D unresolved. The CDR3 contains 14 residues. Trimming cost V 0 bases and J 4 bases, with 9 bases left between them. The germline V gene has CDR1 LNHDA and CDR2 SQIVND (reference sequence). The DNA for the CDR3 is TGTGCCAGTAGTATAGATCAAGGAAGAGAGACCCAGTACTTC. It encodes CASSIDQGRETQYF.

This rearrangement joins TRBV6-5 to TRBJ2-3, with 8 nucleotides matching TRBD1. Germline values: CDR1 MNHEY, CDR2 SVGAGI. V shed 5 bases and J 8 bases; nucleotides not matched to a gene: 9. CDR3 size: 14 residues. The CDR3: CASSLTGVHGTQYF. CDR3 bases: TGTGCCAGCAGTCTGACAGGGGTGCACGGTACGCAGTATTTT.

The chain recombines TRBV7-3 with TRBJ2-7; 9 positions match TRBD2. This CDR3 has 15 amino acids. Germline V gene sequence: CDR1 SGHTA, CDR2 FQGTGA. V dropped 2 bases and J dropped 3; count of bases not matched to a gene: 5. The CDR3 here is CASSLAGGPDYEQYF. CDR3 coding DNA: TGTGCCAGCAGCTTAGCGGGGGGGCCGGACTACGAGCAGTACTTC.

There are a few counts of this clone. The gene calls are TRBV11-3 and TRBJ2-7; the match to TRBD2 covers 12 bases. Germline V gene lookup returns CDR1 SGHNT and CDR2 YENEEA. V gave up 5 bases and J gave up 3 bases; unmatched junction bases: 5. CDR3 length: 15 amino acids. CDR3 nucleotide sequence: TGTGCCAGCAGCCCAGGACTAGCGGGATTCTACGAGCAGTACTTC. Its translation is CASSPGLAGFYEQYF.

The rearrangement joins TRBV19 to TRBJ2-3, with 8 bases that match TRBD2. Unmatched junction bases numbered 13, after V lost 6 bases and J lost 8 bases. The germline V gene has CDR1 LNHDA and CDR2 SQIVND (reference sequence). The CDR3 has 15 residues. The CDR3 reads CASSVAGPPGGTQYF. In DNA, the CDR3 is TGTGCCAGTAGCGTAGCGGGACCCCCCGGGGGTACGCAGTATTTT.

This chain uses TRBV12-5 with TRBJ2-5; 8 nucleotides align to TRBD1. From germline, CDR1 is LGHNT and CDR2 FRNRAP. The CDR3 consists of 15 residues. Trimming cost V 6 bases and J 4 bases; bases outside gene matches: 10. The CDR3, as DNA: TGTGCTAGTGGGAGCGGACAGGGAAGCTCAGAGACCCAGTACTTC. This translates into CASGSGQGSSETQYF.

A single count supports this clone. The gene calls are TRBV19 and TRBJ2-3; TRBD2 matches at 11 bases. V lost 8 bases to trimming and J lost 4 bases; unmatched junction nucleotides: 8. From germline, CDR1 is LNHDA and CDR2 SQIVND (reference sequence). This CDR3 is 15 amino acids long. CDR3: CASLLGLAGPDTQYF. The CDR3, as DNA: TGTGCCAGTTTGCTAGGACTAGCGGGCCCAGATACGCAGTATTTT.

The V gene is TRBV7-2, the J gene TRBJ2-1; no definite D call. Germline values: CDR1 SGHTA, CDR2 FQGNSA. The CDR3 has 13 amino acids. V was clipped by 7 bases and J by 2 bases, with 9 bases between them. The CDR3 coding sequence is TGTGCCAGCACCTCTCAACCCTACAATGAGCAGTTCTTC. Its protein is CASTSQPYNEQFF.